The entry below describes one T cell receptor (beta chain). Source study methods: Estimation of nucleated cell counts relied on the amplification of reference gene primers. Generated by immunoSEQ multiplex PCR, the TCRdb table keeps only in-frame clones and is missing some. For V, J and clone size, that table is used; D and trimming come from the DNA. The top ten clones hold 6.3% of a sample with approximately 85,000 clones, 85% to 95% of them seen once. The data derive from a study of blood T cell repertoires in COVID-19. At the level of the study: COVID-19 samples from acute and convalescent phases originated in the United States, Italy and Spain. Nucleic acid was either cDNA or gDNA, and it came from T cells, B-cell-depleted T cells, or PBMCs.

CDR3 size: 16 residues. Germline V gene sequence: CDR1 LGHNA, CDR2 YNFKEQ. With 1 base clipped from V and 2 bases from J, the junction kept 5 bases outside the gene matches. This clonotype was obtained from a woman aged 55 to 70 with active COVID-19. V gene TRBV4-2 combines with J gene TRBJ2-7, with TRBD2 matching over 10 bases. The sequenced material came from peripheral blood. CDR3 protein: CASSQASGSPPYEQYF. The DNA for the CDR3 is TGTGCCAGCAGCCAAGCTAGCGGGAGTCCGCCCTACGAGCAGTACTTC.